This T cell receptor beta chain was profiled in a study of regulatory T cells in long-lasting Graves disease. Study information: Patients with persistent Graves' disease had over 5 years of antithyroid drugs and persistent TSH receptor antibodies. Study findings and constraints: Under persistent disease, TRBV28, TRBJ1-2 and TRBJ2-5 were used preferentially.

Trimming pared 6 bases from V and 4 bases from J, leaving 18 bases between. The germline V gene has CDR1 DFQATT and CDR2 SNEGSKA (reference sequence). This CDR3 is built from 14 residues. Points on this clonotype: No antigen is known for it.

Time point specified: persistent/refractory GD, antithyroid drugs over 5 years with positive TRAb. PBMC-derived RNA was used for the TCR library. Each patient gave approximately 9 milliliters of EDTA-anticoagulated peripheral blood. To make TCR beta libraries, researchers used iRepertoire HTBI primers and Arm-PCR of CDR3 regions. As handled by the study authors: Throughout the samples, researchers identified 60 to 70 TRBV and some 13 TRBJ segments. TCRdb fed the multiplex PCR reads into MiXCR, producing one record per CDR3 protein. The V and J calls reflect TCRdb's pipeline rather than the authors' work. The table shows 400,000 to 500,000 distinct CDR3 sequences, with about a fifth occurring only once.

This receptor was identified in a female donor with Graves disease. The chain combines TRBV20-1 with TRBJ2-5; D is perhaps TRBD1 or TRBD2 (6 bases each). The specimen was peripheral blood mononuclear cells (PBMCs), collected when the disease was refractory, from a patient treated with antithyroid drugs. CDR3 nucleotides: TGCAGTGCCGCGTGGGGGGCGCGGGTAGAGACCCAGTACTTC. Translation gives CSAAWGARVETQYF.